This T cell receptor (beta chain) was retrieved from a study of blood T cell repertoires in COVID-19. Study-wide context: The United States, Italy and Spain were the sources of the acute and convalescent COVID-19 samples. PBMCs, B-cell-depleted T cells, or T cells provided the cDNA or gDNA that made up the material.

In the study's own analysis: Reference gene primer amplification in the assay estimated nucleated cell counts. The assay was immunoSEQ multiplex PCR, and TCRdb's table has in-frame clones only and misses some. V and J calls and clone size are given by that table; D and trimming were obtained from the DNA. The sample comprises roughly 120,000 clones, about two thirds of which are singletons, and approximately 0.79% rests with the top ten. J gave up 2 bases and V 6 bases, and 7 bases lay outside the gene matches. CDR3 size: 14 residues. CDR1 is MNHEY and CDR2 is SVGAGI in the germline V gene. The TCR sequence derives from a human donor with acute or convalescent COVID-19. The donor label of this sample is uncertain. V gene TRBV6-5 combines with J gene TRBJ2-7; 7 positions agree with TRBD1. Sequenced input: peripheral blood. The CDR3 spells CASSVSQGPYEQYF. DNA for the CDR3: TGTGCCAGCAGCGTGTCACAGGGGCCCTACGAGCAGTACTTC.